This is a list of T cell receptor beta chains from one sample in a study of control samples from healthy donors and cancer patients. Clones were sequenced by immunoSEQ multiplex PCR, and TCRdb holds only the in-frame ones, with some missing. The data contain about 180,000 clones, 90% of them singletons. Specimen: blood. These receptors all stem from a woman in her fifties or sixties in good health. Both conserved end residues are trimmed from each CDR3.

v_gene: TRBV7-6; j_gene: TRBJ2-5; CDR3aa: ASSYQRGGLRETQY
v_gene: TRBV7-7; j_gene: TRBJ2-5; CDR3aa: ASRSVEWETQY
v_gene: TRBV6-2/TRBV6-3; j_gene: TRBJ2-3; CDR3aa: ASSKGGLWADTQY
v_gene: TRBV7-7; j_gene: TRBJ2-5; CDR3aa: ASSSPGVGTQY
v_gene: TRBV20-1; j_gene: TRBJ1-5; CDR3aa: SAGSNQPQH
v_gene: TRBV19; j_gene: TRBJ1-5; CDR3aa: ASSIIGVSPFDQPQH
v_gene: TRBV28; j_gene: TRBJ2-7; CDR3aa: ASSAPSSVSAYEQY
v_gene: TRBV7-2; j_gene: TRBJ2-1; CDR3aa: ASSSASGNEQF
v_gene: TRBV4-1; j_gene: TRBJ1-1; CDR3aa: ASSRIHGSFTEAF
v_gene: TRBV6-2/TRBV6-3; j_gene: TRBJ1-4; CDR3aa: ASSYPRTGDEKLF
v_gene: TRBV19; j_gene: TRBJ1-5; CDR3aa: ASNWGQIYSNQPQH
v_gene: TRBV10-3; j_gene: TRBJ1-1; CDR3aa: AISETDKAF
v_gene: TRBV6-5; j_gene: TRBJ2-1; CDR3aa: ASSPGLTNEQF
v_gene: TRBV28; j_gene: TRBJ2-7; CDR3aa: ATRDSRGSYEQY
v_gene: TRBV4-1; j_gene: TRBJ2-3; CDR3aa: ASSQQRKTSGGVYTDTQY
v_gene: TRBV20-1; j_gene: TRBJ1-2; CDR3aa: SAPAGVGYT
v_gene: TRBV3-1/TRBV3-2; j_gene: TRBJ1-6; CDR3aa: ASSQEGALH
v_gene: TRBV15; j_gene: TRBJ1-2; CDR3aa: ATSRDRGNYGYT
v_gene: TRBV5-4; j_gene: TRBJ2-4; CDR3aa: ASSPGQTLAKNIQY
v_gene: TRBV18; j_gene: TRBJ2-7; CDR3aa: ASSPPLGGEQY
v_gene: TRBV3-1/TRBV3-2; j_gene: TRBJ2-1; CDR3aa: ASRPEGAGHEQF
v_gene: TRBV9; j_gene: TRBJ2-7; CDR3aa: ASSVGGLYEQY
v_gene: TRBV3-1/TRBV3-2; j_gene: TRBJ1-6; CDR3aa: ASNNLRSNSGSPLH
v_gene: TRBV7-6; j_gene: TRBJ2-7; CDR3aa: ASSSGTGYEQY
v_gene: TRBV25-1; j_gene: TRBJ2-7; CDR3aa: ASSENLTPGQGFIEQY
v_gene: TRBV18; j_gene: TRBJ2-1; CDR3aa: ASSRGTDYNEQF
v_gene: TRBV19; j_gene: TRBJ2-5; CDR3aa: ASSRLLGAGETQY
v_gene: TRBV6-2/TRBV6-3; j_gene: TRBJ2-7; CDR3aa: ASSSWGASFEQY
v_gene: TRBV12-3/TRBV12-4; j_gene: TRBJ2-5; CDR3aa: ASSSGTVETQY
v_gene: TRBV7-3; j_gene: TRBJ2-7; CDR3aa: ASSLSRQTYEQY
v_gene: TRBV9; j_gene: TRBJ2-7; CDR3aa: ASNRDRGDEQY
v_gene: TRBV11-1; j_gene: TRBJ2-2; CDR3aa: ASSLGGRWAGELF
v_gene: TRBV28; j_gene: TRBJ2-3; CDR3aa: ASYNRGLTDTQY
v_gene: TRBV11-3; j_gene: TRBJ2-5; CDR3aa: ASSAPGLEETQY
v_gene: TRBV10-3; j_gene: TRBJ1-6; CDR3aa: AIRRGRDESPLH
v_gene: TRBV7-3; j_gene: TRBJ2-3; CDR3aa: ASSLNGPGVDTQY
v_gene: TRBV5-1; j_gene: TRBJ2-7; CDR3aa: ASSGTGDHYEQY
v_gene: TRBV2; j_gene: TRBJ2-7; CDR3aa: ASSEVGGKYEQY
v_gene: TRBV7-3; j_gene: TRBJ2-2; CDR3aa: ASSLSGFGELF
v_gene: TRBV5-6; j_gene: TRBJ1-3; CDR3aa: ASSLAGQNGNTIY